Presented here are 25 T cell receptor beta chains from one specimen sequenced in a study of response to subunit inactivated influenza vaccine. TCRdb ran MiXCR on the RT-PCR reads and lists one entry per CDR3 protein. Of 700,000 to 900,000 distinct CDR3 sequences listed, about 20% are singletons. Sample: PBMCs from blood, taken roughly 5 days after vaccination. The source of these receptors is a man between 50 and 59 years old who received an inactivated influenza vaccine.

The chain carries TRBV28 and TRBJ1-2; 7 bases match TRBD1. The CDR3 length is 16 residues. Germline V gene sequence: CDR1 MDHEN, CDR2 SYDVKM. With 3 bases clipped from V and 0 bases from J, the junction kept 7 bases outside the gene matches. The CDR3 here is CASSFTGTASNYGYTF. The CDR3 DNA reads TGTGCCAGCAGTTTTACTGGGACAGCATCTAACTATGGCTACACCTTC.

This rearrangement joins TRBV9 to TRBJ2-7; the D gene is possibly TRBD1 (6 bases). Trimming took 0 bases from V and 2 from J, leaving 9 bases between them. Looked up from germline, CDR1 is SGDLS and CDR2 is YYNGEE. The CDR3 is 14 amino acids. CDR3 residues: CASSVGQETYEQYF. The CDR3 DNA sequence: TGTGCCAGCAGCGTAGGACAGGAGACCTACGAGCAGTACTTC.

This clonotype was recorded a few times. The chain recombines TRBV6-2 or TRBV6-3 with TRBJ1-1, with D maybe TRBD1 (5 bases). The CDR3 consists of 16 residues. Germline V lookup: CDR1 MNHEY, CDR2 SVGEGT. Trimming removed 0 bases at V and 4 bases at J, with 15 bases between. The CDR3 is CASSYSIRDLVTEAFF. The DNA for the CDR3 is TGTGCCAGCAGTTACTCGATAAGGGACCTGGTCACTGAAGCTTTCTTT.

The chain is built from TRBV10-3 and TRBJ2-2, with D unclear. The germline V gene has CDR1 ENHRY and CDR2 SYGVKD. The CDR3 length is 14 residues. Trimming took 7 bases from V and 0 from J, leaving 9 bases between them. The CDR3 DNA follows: TGTGCCATCAAAAATACGCCGAACACCGGGGAGCTGTTTTTT. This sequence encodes CAIKNTPNTGELFF.

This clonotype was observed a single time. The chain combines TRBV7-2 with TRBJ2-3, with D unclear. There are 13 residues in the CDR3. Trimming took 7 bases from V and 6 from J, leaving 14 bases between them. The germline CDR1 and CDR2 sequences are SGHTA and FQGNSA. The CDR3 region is CASTFTPPDTQYF. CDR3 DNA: TGTGCCAGCACCTTTACCCCACCCGATACGCAGTATTTT.

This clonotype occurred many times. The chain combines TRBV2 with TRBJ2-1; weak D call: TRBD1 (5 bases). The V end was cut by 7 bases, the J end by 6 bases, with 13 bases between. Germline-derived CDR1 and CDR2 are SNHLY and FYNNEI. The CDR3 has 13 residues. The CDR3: CASNPGATNEQFF. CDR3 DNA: TGTGCCAGCAACCCTGGGGCCACCAATGAGCAGTTCTTC.

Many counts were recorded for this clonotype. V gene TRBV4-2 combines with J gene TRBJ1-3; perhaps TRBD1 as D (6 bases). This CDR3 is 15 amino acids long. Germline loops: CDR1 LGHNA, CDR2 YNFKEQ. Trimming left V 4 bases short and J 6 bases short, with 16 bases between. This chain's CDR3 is CASSLERGSENTIYF. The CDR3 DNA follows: TGTGCCAGCAGCCTCGAAAGGGGGAGTGAAAACACCATATATTTT.

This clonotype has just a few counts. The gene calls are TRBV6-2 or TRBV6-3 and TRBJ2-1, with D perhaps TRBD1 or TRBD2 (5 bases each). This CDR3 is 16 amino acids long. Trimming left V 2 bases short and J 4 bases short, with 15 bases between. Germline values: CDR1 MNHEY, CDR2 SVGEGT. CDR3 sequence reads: CASSYVPGTGYNEQFF. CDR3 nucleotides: TGTGCCAGCAGTTACGTCCCCGGGACGGGATACAATGAGCAGTTCTTC.

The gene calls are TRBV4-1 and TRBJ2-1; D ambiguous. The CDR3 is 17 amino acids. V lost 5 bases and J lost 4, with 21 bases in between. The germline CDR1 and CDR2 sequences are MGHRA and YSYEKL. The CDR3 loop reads CASSEPEWGLSYNEQFF. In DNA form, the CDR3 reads TGCGCCAGCAGCGAACCTGAGTGGGGTCTATCTTACAATGAGCAGTTCTTC.

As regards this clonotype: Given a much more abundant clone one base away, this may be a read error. The CDR3 spells CATSRTGDSYEQFF. The CDR3, as DNA: TGTGCCACCAGCAGGACAGGGGACTCCTACGAGCAGTTCTTC. The rearrangement uses TRBV15 and TRBJ2-7, with 8 positions matching TRBD1. The DNA matches TRBJ2-1 better at its end, which makes the J call doubtful. Germline loops: CDR1 LNHNV, CDR2 YYDKDF (reference sequence). The CDR3 contains 14 residues.

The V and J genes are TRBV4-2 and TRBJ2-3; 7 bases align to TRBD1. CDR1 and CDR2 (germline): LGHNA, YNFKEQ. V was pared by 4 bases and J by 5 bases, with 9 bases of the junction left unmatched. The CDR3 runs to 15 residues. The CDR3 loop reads CASSRRQTGEDTQYF. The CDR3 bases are TGTGCCAGCAGCCGGCGACAAACAGGGGAAGATACGCAGTATTTT.

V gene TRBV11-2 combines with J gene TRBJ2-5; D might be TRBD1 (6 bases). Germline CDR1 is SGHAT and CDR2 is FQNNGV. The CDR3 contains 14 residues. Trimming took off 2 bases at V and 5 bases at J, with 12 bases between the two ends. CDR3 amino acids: CASSLSQGTETQYF. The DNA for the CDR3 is TGTGCCAGCAGCTTATCACAGGGAACGGAGACCCAGTACTTC. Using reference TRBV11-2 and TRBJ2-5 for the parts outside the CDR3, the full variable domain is EAGVAQSPRYKIIEKRQSVAFWCNPISGHATLYWYQQILGQGPKLLIQFQNNGVVDDSQLPKDRFSAERLKGVDSTLKIQPAKLEDSAVYLCASSLSQGTETQYFGPGTRLLVL.

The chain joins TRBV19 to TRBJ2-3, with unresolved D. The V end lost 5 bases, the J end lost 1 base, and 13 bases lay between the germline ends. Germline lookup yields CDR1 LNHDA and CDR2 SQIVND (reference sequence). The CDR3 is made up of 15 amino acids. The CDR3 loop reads CASSGGPMGTDTQYF. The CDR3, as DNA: TGTGCCAGTAGTGGTGGGCCGATGGGCACAGATACGCAGTATTTT.

The CDR3 DNA sequence: TGCAGCGGACAGAGTCCCGAGACCCAGTACTTC. This translates into CSGQSPETQYF. The genes are TRBV29-1 and TRBJ2-5; tentative D call: TRBD1 (5 bases). CDR1 and CDR2 from the germline V gene are SQVTM and ANQGSEA. The V end was cut by 7 bases, the J end by 5 bases, with 11 bases between. The CDR3 totals 11 residues.

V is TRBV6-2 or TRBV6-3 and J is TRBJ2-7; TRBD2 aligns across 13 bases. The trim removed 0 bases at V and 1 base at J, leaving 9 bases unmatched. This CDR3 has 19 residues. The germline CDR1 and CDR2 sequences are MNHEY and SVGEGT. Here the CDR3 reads CASSYSRGLAGRGSYEQYF. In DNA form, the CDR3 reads TGTGCCAGCAGTTACTCGAGGGGACTAGCGGGAAGAGGGTCCTACGAGCAGTACTTC.

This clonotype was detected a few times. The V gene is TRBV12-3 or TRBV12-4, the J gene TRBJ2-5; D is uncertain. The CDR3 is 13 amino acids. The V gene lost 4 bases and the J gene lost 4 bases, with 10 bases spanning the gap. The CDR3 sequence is CASSYLRGETQYF. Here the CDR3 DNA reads TGTGCCAGCAGTTATCTGAGAGGAGAGACCCAGTACTTC.

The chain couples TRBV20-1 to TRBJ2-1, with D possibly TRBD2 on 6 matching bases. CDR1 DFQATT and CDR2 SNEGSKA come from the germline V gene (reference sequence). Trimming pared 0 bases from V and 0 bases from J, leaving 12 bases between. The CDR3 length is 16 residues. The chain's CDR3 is CSARDAIGSSYNEQFF. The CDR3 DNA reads TGCAGTGCTAGAGATGCGATCGGGAGCTCCTACAATGAGCAGTTCTTC.

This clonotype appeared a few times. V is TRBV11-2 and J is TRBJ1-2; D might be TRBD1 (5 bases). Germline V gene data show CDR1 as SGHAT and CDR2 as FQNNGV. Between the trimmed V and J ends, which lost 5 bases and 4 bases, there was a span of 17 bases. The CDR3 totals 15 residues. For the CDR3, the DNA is TGTGCCAGCAGCCCGTCTCCGGACACGGCCTATGGCTACACCTTC. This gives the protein CASSPSPDTAYGYTF. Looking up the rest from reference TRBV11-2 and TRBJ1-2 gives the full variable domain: EAGVAQSPRYKIIEKRQSVAFWCNPISGHATLYWYQQILGQGPKLLIQFQNNGVVDDSQLPKDRFSAERLKGVDSTLKIQPAKLEDSAVYLCASSPSPDTAYGYTFGSGTRLTVV.

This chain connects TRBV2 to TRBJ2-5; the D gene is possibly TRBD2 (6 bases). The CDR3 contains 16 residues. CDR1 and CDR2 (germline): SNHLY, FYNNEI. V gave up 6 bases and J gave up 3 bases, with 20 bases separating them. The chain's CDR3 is CASSSQASRGKETQYF. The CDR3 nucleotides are TGTGCCAGCAGCTCTCAAGCATCCCGGGGGAAAGAGACCCAGTACTTC. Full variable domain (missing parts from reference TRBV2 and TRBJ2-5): EPEVTQTPSHQVTQMGQEVILRCVPISNHLYFYWYRQILGQKVEFLVSFYNNEISEKSEIFDDQFSVERPDGSNFTLKIRSTKLEDSAMYFCASSSQASRGKETQYFGPGTRLLVL.

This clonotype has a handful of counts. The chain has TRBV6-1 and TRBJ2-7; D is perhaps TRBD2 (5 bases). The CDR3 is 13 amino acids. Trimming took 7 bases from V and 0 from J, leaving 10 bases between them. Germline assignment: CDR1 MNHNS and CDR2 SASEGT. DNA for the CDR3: TGTGCCAGCAACGAGAGGGACTCCTACGAGCAGTACTTC. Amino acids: CASNERDSYEQYF.

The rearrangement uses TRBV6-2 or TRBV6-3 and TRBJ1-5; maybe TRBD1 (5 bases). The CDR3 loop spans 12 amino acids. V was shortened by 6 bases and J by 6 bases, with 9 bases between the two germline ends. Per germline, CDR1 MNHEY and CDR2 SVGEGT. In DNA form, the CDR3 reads TGTGCCAGCAGGGGGGGTCCTCAGCCCCAGCATTTT. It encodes CASRGGPQPQHF.

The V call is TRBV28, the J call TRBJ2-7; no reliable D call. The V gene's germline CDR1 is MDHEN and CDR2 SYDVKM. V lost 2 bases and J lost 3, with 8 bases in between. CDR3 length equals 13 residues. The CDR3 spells CASSLPPIYEQYF. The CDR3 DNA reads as TGTGCCAGCAGTTTACCTCCAATCTACGAGCAGTACTTC.

This chain's CDR3 is CSAATEMNTEAFF. The CDR3 bases are TGCAGTGCCGCGACAGAAATGAACACTGAAGCTTTCTTT. The chain is built from TRBV20-1 and TRBJ1-1; a possible D gene is TRBD1 (5 bases). In germline, CDR1 is DFQATT, CDR2 SNEGSKA (reference sequence). The CDR3 sequence is 13 residues long. The V end was cut by 6 bases, the J end by 0 bases, with 11 bases between.

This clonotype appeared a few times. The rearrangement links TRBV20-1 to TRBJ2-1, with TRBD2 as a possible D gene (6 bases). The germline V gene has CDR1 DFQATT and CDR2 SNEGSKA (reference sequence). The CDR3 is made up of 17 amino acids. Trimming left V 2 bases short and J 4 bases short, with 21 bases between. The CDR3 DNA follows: TGCAGTGCTAGATCTCCTTCCCCGGGACTGATTTACAATGAGCAGTTCTTC. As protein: CSARSPSPGLIYNEQFF.

The CDR3 protein is CASRQDEWGYTF. The CDR3 DNA is TGTGCCAGCCGGCAGGATGAATGGGGCTACACCTTC. V is TRBV6-5 and J is TRBJ1-2, with D uncertain. This CDR3 contains 12 residues. Trimming left V 8 bases short and J 8 bases short, with 15 bases between. Germline V CDR1 and CDR2: MNHEY, SVGAGI.